This T cell receptor (beta chain) is drawn from a study of CD8 T cells in Susac syndrome. RNA amounts of 0.5 to 1 ug underwent reverse transcription with random hexamers. TCRdb fed the immunoSEQ multiplex PCR reads into MiXCR, producing one record per CDR3 protein. The data show 160,000 or so distinct CDR3 sequences, with 92% seen just once and 0.065% to 0.085% held by the top ten. The CDR3 is made up of 17 amino acids. The V end lost 7 bases, the J end lost 2 bases, and 20 bases lay between the germline ends. Germline V gene data show CDR1 as MNHNS and CDR2 as SASEGT. This clonotype was obtained from a human donor in good health. Sequenced material: CD4+ T cells from PBMCs. The chain joins TRBV6-1 to TRBJ2-2; weak D call: TRBD2 (6 bases). This chain's CDR3 is CASITRGGTVNTGELFF. In DNA, the CDR3 is TGTGCCAGCATCACCCGGGGCGGGACGGTTAACACCGGGGAGCTGTTTTTT.